Following are 13 T cell receptor beta chains from one sample sequenced in a study of blood T cell repertoires in COVID-19. Sequenced by immunoSEQ multiplex PCR; TCRdb stores in-frame clones only, minus some. This sample yields some 67,000 clones, of which over 75% are seen a single time; about 5.1% belongs to the top ten. What was sequenced was peripheral blood. The receptors were gathered from a woman under 30 with acute or convalescent COVID-19.

V and J are TRBV2 and TRBJ1-4; 7 bases are a match to TRBD1. Germline assignment: CDR1 SNHLY and CDR2 FYNNEI. This CDR3 contains 14 residues. Losses at the gene ends were 6 bases for V and 7 bases for J; bases not matched to a gene: 8. CDR3 protein: CASSADRVGEKLFF. The CDR3 bases are TGTGCCAGCAGCGCAGACAGGGTCGGTGAAAAACTGTTTTTT.

The chain uses TRBV4-1 and TRBJ1-4, with 9 bases lining up with TRBD1. This CDR3 spans 16 amino acids. The V gene's germline CDR1 is MGHRA and CDR2 YSYEKL. Germline trimming cut 3 bases from V and 7 bases from J; bases unmatched to any gene: 9. As DNA, the CDR3 is TGCGCCAGCAGCCAGAAAGGACAGGGGTTGAGTGAAAAACTGTTTTTT. Translating gives CASSQKGQGLSEKLFF.

The V call is TRBV28, the J call TRBJ2-3, with 8 bases lining up with TRBD2. V was pared by 9 bases and J by 4 bases, with 9 bases of the junction left unmatched. The CDR3 sequence is 14 residues long. Per germline, CDR1 MDHEN and CDR2 SYDVKM. In DNA, the CDR3 is TGTGCCAGGGGTCGGGGGGGGCGGGCAGATACGCAGTATTTT. It translates to CARGRGGRADTQYF.

The rearrangement links TRBV6-5 to TRBJ1-3, with a tentative D call TRBD1 (5 bases). CDR1 and CDR2 from the germline V gene are MNHEY and SVGAGI. Trimming removed 0 bases at V and 2 bases at J, with 8 bases between. The CDR3 covers 15 residues. CDR3 DNA: TGTGCCAGCAGTTACTCGTCAGGGCCTGGAAACACCATATATTTT. Translating it yields CASSYSSGPGNTIYF.

V and J are TRBV3-1 (or the pseudogene TRBV3-2) and TRBJ1-2, with a tentative D call TRBD1 (5 bases). This CDR3 contains 12 residues. Germline CDR1 reads LGHDT; CDR2 reads YNNKEL (reference sequence). Trimming shortened V by 4 bases and J by 2 bases, and 5 bases separated the two germline ends. CDR3 residues: CASSPGNYGYTF. For the CDR3, the DNA is TGTGCCAGCAGCCCAGGGAACTATGGCTACACCTTC.

The rearrangement uses TRBV24-1 and TRBJ1-2; the match to TRBD1 covers 9 bases. CDR1 and CDR2 (germline): KGHDR, SFDVKD. The CDR3 length is 13 residues. Germline trimming cut 4 bases from V and 8 bases from J; bases unmatched to any gene: 4. The CDR3 coding sequence is TGTGCCACCAGTGACGGGACAGGGAACGGCTACACCTTC. Encoded protein: CATSDGTGNGYTF.

The chain uses TRBV5-1 and TRBJ2-1, with 8 bases matching TRBD2. V was clipped by 0 bases and J by 2 bases; unmatched bases: 4. The CDR3 totals 16 residues. In germline, CDR1 is SGHRS, CDR2 YFSETQ. The CDR3 here is CASSLDTAGAYNEQFF. The DNA for the CDR3 is TGCGCCAGCAGCTTGGATACAGCGGGGGCCTACAATGAGCAGTTCTTC. Variable domain in full (rest from reference TRBV5-1 and TRBJ2-1): KAGVTQTPRYLIKTRGQQVTLSCSPISGHRSVSWYQQTPGQGLQFLFEYFSETQRNKGNFPGRFSGRQFSNSRSEMNVSTLELGDSALYLCASSLDTAGAYNEQFFGPGTRLTVL.

The rearrangement joins TRBV15 to TRBJ2-7; D perhaps matches TRBD2 (5 bases). From germline, CDR1 is LNHNV and CDR2 YYDKDF (reference sequence). Trimming shortened V by 1 base and J by 3 bases, and 13 bases separated the two germline ends. There are 15 residues in the CDR3. Written as DNA, the CDR3 is TGTGCCACCAGCAGAGGACGGGGATTAAACTACGAGCAGTACTTC. Amino acid sequence: CATSRGRGLNYEQYF.

Note on this clone: One end of the junction is discordant with germline, which a read error may explain. The chain employs TRBV5-1 and TRBJ2-2; no clear D gene. The CDR3 has 15 residues. Germline lookup yields CDR1 SGHRS and CDR2 YFSETQ. CDR3 region: CASSWAGSNTGELFF. CDR3 in DNA: TGCGCCAGCAGCTGGGCAGGTTCGAATACCGGGGAGCTGTTTTTT.

The V gene is TRBV29-1, the J gene TRBJ2-7; 9 nucleotides align to TRBD1. Germline values: CDR1 SQVTM, CDR2 ANQGSEA. The CDR3 has 15 amino acids. With V trimmed by 4 bases and J by 2 bases, 9 bases remained unmatched. CDR3 in DNA: TGCAGCGTTGCCTTCGAATGGACAGGGGCCTACGAGCAGTACTTC. Translation gives CSVAFEWTGAYEQYF.

V gene TRBV4-2 combines with J gene TRBJ1-2, with 9 bases matching TRBD1. CDR1 is LGHNA, CDR2 YNFKEQ, per germline. The CDR3 sequence is 14 residues long. V lost 2 bases, J lost 4 bases, and 2 bases stayed unmatched. CDR3 region: CASSQTGGVYGYTF. The CDR3 coding sequence is TGTGCCAGCAGCCAAACAGGGGGCGTCTATGGCTACACCTTC.

V and J are TRBV7-9 and TRBJ2-7; the D gene is possibly TRBD1 (7 bases). Germline V CDR1 and CDR2: SEHNR, FQNEAQ (reference sequence). V dropped 5 bases and J dropped 1 base, with 21 bases sitting between them. The CDR3 covers 17 residues. CDR3 residues: CASSQTGTGGASYEQYF. The CDR3, as DNA: TGTGCCAGCAGCCAGACAGGGACTGGCGGGGCGTCCTACGAGCAGTACTTC. Drawing the rest from reference TRBV7-9 and TRBJ2-7, the complete variable domain is DTGVSQNPRHKITKRGQNVTFRCDPISEHNRLYWYRQTLGQGPEFLTYFQNEAQLEKSRLLSDRFSAERPKGSFSTLEIQRTEQGDSAMYLCASSQTGTGGASYEQYFGPGTRLTVT.

The V call is TRBV6-2 or TRBV6-3, the J call TRBJ1-2; D might be TRBD1 (6 bases). Germline CDR1 is MNHEY and CDR2 is SVGEGT. The CDR3 totals 16 residues. V gave up 0 bases and J gave up 6 bases, with 17 bases separating them. DNA for the CDR3: TGTGCCAGCAGTTACTCGAATTACGCGACAGGTGATGGCTACACCTTC. Amino acid sequence: CASSYSNYATGDGYTF.